This TCR beta chain was documented in a study of T cell responses to AZD1222 COVID-19 vaccine. Germline loops: CDR1 SGHTS, CDR2 YDEGEE. There are 15 residues in the CDR3. V was pared by 2 bases and J by 3 bases, with 14 bases between. Study-level findings and limits: In all cases, repertoires were sampled only after the peak T cell response. Mostly white British, mostly female donors; authors suggested clonal diversity may be underestimated.

A word on this clone: No antigen is known for it.

Here immunoSEQ multiplex PCR was the method, and the copy in TCRdb shows in-frame clones only, minus some. The sample lists 100,000 or so clones; roughly 84% were seen once. The material sequenced was peripheral blood, taken on day 0 of AZD1222 vaccination. This chain joins TRBV5-8 and TRBJ1-1; D ambiguous. This clonotype was obtained from an adult in good health. CDR3 in amino acids: CASSFNSGGDTEAFF. The CDR3, as DNA: TGTGCCAGCAGCTTTAACTCAGGCGGGGACACTGAAGCTTTCTTT.